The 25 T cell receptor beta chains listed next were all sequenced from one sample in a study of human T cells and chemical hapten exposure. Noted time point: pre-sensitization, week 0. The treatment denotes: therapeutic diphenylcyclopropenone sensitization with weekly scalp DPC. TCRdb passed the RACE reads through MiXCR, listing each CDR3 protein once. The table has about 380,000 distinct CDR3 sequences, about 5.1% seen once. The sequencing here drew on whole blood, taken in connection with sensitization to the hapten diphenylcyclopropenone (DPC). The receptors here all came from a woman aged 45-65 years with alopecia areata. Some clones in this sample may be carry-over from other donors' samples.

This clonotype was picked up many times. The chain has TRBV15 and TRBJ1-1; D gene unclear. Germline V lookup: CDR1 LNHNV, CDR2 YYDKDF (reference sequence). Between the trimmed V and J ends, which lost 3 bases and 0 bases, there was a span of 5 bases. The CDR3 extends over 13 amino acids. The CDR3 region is CATSRRMNTEAFF. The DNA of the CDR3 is TGTGCCACCAGCAGGAGAATGAACACTGAAGCTTTCTTT.

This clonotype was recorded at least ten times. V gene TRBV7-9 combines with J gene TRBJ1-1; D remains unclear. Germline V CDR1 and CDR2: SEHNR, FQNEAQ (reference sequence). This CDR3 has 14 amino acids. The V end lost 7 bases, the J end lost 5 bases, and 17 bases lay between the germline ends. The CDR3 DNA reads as TGTGCCAGCAATCCTACGGGAGGATTGACTGAAGCTTTCTTT. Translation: CASNPTGGLTEAFF. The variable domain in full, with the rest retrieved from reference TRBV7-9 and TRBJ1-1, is DTGVSQNPRHKITKRGQNVTFRCDPISEHNRLYWYRQTLGQGPEFLTYFQNEAQLEKSRLLSDRFSAERPKGSFSTLEIQRTEQGDSAMYLCASNPTGGLTEAFFGQGTRLTVV.

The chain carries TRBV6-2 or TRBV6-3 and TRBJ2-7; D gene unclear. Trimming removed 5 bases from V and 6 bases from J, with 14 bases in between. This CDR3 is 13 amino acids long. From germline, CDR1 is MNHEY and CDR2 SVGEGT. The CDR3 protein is CASSLFGRSEQYF. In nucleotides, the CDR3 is TGTGCCAGCAGTCTCTTCGGAAGAAGCGAGCAGTACTTC.

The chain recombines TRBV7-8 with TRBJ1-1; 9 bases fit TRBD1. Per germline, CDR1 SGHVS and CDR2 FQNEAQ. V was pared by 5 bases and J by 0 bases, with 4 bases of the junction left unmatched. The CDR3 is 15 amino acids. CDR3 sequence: CASSQGTGMNTEAFF. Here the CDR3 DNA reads TGTGCCAGCAGCCAAGGGACAGGGATGAACACTGAAGCTTTCTTT.

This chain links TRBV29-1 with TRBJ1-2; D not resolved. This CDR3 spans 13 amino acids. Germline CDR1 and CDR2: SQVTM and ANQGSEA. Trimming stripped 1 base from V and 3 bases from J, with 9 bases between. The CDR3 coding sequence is TGCAGCGTTGAAGGAGGAGCCGACTATGGCTACACCTTC. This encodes CSVEGGADYGYTF.

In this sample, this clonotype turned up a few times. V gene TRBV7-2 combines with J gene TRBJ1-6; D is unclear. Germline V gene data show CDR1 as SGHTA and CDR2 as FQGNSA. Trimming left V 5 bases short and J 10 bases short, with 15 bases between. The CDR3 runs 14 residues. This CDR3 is CASSQAGSSSPLHF. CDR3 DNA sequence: TGTGCCAGCAGCCAAGCGGGATCTAGCTCACCCCTCCACTTT.

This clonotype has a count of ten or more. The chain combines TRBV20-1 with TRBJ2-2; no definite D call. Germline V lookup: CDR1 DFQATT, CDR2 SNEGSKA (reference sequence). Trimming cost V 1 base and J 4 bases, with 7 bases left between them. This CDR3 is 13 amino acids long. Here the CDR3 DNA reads TGCAGTGCTAGAGGGGGTAGCACCGGGGAGCTGTTTTTT. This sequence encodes CSARGGSTGELFF.

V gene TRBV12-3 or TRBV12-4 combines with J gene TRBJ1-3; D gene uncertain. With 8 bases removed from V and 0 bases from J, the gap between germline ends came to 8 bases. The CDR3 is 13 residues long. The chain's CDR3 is CASGSSSGNTIYF. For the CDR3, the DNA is TGTGCCAGCGGAAGTTCCTCTGGAAACACCATATATTTT.

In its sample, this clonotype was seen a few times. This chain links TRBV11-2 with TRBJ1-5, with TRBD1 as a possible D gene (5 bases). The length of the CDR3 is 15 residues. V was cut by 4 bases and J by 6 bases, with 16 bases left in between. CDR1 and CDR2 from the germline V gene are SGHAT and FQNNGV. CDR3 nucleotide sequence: TGTGCCAGCAGCTGGGGACCGGAGGGTGGTCAGCCCCAGCATTTT. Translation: CASSWGPEGGQPQHF. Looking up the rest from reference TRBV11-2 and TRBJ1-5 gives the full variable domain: EAGVAQSPRYKIIEKRQSVAFWCNPISGHATLYWYQQILGQGPKLLIQFQNNGVVDDSQLPKDRFSAERLKGVDSTLKIQPAKLEDSAVYLCASSWGPEGGQPQHFGDGTRLSIL.

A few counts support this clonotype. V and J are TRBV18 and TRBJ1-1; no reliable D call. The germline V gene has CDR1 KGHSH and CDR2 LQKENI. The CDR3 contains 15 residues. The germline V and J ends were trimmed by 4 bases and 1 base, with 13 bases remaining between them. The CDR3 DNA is TGTGCCAGCTCACTGTCAGAGAGCCCGAACACTGAAGCTTTCTTT. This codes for CASSLSESPNTEAFF.

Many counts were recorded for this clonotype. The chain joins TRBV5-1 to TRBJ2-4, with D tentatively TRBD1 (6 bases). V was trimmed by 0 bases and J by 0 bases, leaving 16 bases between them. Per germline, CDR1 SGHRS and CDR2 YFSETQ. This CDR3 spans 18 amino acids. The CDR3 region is CASSLAPGQMLAKNIQYF. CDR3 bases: TGCGCCAGCAGCTTGGCCCCAGGACAGATGTTAGCCAAAAACATTCAGTACTTC.

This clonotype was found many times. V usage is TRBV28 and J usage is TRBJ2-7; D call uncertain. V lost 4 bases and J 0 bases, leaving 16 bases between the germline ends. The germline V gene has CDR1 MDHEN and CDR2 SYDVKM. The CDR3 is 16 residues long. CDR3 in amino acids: CASSSTGPVFSYEQYF. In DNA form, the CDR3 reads TGTGCCAGCAGTTCCACGGGCCCTGTATTCTCCTACGAGCAGTACTTC.

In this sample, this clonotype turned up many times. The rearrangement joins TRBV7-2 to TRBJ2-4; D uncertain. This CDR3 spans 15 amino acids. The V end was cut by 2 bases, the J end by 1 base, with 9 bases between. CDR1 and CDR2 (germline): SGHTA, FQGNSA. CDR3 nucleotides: TGTGCCAGCAGCTTATACGGATCTGCCAAAAACATTCAGTACTTC. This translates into CASSLYGSAKNIQYF.

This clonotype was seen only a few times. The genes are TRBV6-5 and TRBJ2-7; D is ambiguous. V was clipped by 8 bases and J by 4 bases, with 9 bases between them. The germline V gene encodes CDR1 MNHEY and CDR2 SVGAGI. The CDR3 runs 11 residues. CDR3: CASRTQYEQYF. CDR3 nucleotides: TGTGCCAGCCGAACCCAATACGAGCAGTACTTC.

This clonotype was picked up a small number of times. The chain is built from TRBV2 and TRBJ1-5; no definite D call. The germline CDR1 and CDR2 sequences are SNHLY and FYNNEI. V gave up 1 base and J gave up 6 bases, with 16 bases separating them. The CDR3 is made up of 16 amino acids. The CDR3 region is CASSEVSGYLGQPQHF. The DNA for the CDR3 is TGTGCCAGCAGTGAAGTGTCCGGGTACTTGGGTCAGCCCCAGCATTTT.

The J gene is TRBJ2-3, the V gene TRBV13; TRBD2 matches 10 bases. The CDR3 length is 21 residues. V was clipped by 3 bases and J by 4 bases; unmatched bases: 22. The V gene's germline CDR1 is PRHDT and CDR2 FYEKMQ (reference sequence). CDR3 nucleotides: TGTGCCAGCAGCTTCTTTAGTTCAGGGCTAGCGGGAGAGCGGCGTGCAGATACGCAGTATTTT. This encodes CASSFFSSGLAGERRADTQYF.

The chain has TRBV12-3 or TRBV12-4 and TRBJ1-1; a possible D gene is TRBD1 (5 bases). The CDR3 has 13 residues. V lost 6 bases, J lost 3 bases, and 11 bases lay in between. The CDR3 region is CASSPDSYTEAFF. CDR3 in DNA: TGTGCCAGCAGCCCTGACAGCTACACTGAAGCTTTCTTT.

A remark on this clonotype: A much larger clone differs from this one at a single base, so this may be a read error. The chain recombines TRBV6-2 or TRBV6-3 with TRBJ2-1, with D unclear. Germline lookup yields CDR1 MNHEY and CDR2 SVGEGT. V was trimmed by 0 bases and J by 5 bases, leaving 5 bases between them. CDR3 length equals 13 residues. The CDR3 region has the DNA TGTGCCAGCAGTTACTCGATCGACAATGAGCAGTTCTTC. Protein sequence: CASSYSIDNEQFF.

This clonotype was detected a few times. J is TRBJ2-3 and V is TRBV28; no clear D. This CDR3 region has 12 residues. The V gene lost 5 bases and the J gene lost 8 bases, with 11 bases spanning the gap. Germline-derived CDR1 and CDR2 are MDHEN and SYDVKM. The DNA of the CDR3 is TGTGCCAGCAGTGCCCGATTTCGTACGCAGTATTTT. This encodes CASSARFRTQYF.

The CDR3, as DNA: TGTGCCATCAGTGACGGGGTAGGATCACCCCTCCACTTT. This gives the protein CAISDGVGSPLHF. J is TRBJ1-6 and V is TRBV10-3; no reliable D call. CDR3 length: 13 residues. CDR1 is ENHRY, CDR2 SYGVKD, per germline. Trimming took off 3 bases at V and 10 bases at J, with 10 bases between the two ends.

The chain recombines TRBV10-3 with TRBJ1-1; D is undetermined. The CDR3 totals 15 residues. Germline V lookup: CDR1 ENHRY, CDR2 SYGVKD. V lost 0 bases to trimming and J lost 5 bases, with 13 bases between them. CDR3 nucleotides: TGTGCCATCAGTGAGTCGACGTACAGAGGGACTGAAGCTTTCTTT. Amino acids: CAISESTYRGTEAFF.

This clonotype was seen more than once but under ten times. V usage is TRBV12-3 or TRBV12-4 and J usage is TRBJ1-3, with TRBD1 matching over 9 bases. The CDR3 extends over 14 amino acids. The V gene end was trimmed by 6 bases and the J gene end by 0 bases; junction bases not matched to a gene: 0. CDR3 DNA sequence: TGTGCCAGCAGGGACAGGGGCTCTGGAAACACCATATATTTT. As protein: CASRDRGSGNTIYF.

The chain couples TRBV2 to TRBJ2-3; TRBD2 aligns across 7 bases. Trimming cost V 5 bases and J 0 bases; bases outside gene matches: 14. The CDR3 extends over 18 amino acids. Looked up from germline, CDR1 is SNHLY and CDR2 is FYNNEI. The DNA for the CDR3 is TGTGCCAGCAGTTTGAACGCCCCCCTAGCGGCTAGCACAGATACGCAGTATTTT. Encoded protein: CASSLNAPLAASTDTQYF.

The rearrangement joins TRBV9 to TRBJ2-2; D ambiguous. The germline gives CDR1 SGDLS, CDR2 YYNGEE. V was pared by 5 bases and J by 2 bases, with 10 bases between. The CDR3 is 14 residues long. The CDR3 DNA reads TGTGCCAGCAGGAGAGATGCAAACACCGGGGAGCTGTTTTTT. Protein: CASRRDANTGELFF.

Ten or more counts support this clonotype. The CDR3 reads CASSPSGTNEKLFF. In DNA form, the CDR3 reads TGCGCCAGCAGCCCTAGCGGAACTAATGAAAAACTGTTTTTT. This chain joins TRBV5-1 and TRBJ1-4, with D uncertain. There are 14 residues in the CDR3. Germline V gene sequence: CDR1 SGHRS, CDR2 YFSETQ. V lost 4 bases, J lost 1 base, and 8 bases lay in between.